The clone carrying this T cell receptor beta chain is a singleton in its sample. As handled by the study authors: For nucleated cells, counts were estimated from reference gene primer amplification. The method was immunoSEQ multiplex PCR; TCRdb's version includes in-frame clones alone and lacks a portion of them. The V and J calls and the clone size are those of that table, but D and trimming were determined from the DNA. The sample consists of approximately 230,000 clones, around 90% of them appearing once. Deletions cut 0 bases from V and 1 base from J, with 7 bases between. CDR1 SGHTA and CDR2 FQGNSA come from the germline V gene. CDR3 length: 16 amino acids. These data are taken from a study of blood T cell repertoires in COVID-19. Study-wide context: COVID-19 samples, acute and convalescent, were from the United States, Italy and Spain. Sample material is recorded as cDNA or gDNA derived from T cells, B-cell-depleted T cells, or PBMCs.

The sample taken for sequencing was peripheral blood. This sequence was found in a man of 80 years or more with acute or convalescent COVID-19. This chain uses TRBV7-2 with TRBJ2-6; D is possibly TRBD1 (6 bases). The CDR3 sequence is CASSLATGSGANVLTF. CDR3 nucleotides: TGTGCCAGCAGCTTAGCCACAGGGTCTGGGGCCAACGTCCTGACTTTC.